This T cell receptor beta chain was observed in a study of shared clonotypes between healthy human individuals. Study conclusions and caveats: The sharing of 4% to 5.5% of naive CD4 clonotypes was seen across several donors. What naive subsets generally showed was a larger estimated richness than memory subsets showed.

The CDR3 consists of 14 residues. Germline assignment: CDR1 ENHRY and CDR2 SYGVKD. V lost 6 bases and J lost 0, with 8 bases in between. Profiling relied on immunoSEQ multiplex PCR, and the TCRdb table lists in-frame clones only, not all of them. The data show under 1,100,000 clones, approximately 80% seen once. In this sample, this clone turned up a few times. Its cognate antigen is unknown. The chain combines TRBV10-3 with TRBJ2-2; perhaps TRBD2 as D (6 bases). The TCR sequence derives from a man aged 18-30 years in good health. Some clones in this sample may be carry-over from other donors' samples. Sequenced material: memory CD4+ T cells from PBMCs. The subset is: CD45RA-negative fraction. CDR3 protein: CAIRGGTNTGELFF. The CDR3 region has the DNA TGTGCCATCAGAGGAGGGACGAACACCGGGGAGCTGTTTTTT.